The 2 T cell receptor beta chains presented below share a single source sample, sequenced in a study of T cell repertoires in ileal Crohn's disease. Assay used: immunoSEQ multiplex PCR; TCRdb lists only in-frame clones, some missing. Here the sample spans more than 11,000 clones, 70% being singletons. Sequencing was carried out using ileal tissue. The source is an adult with Crohn's disease.

The CDR3: CASSLLRDRLKETQYF. CDR3 DNA: TGCGCCAGCAGTCTCCTCCGGGACAGACTAAAAGAGACCCAGTACTTC. The chain joins TRBV23-1 to TRBJ2-5; 7 bases line up with TRBD1. TRBV23-1 is noted as an ORF with a role that remains uncertain. Losses at the gene ends were 4 bases for V and 3 bases for J; bases not matched to a gene: 11. This CDR3 has 16 amino acids.

The chain employs TRBV6-5 and TRBJ2-5; no reliable D call. This CDR3 has 13 amino acids. Germline lookup yields CDR1 MNHEY and CDR2 SVGAGI. Between the trimmed V and J ends, which lost 0 bases and 2 bases, there was a span of 4 bases. The CDR3 spells CASSYSGQETQYF. As DNA, the CDR3 is TGTGCCAGCAGTTACTCGGGGCAAGAGACCCAGTACTTC.